Sequencing of this TCR beta chain was carried out in a study of T cells in Graves' hyperthyroidism and ophthalmopathy. Study-wide points: Ophthalmopathy cases were set apart from stable hyperthyroidism by a 13 V-J model. Median prediction lead before ophthalmopathy onset was 6 to 8 months with the model.

This clonotype has at least ten counts. Its antigen is as yet unknown. It was RNA transcripts that yielded the amplified TCR beta CDR3 regions. During a first-round RT-PCR of the TCR CDR3, the HTBI primer set was used. TCRdb fed the multiplex PCR reads into MiXCR, producing one record per CDR3 protein. Counted here are some 600,000 distinct CDR3 sequences, approximately 14% occurring once; the ten biggest clones make up roughly 5.7%. Not enrolled were patients with uncontrolled infection, other autoimmune disease, pregnancy or lactation. Clinical symptoms, serum thyroxine and TRAb, thyroid ultrasound and orbital computed tomography together formed the diagnostic basis. The sequence came from a woman aged 25-40 years with Graves' hyperthyroidism that later progressed to Graves' ophthalmopathy. Sequencing used blood.

This CDR3 reads CASRKLGPSYNEQFF. CDR3 bases: TGTGCCAGCAGAAAACTAGGTCCGTCCTACAATGAGCAGTTCTTC. This sequence joins TRBV6-2 or TRBV6-3 and TRBJ2-1, with a tentative D call TRBD2 (5 bases). The CDR3 runs 15 residues. V shed 6 bases and J shed 1 base, with 13 bases lying between them. Germline assignment: CDR1 MNHEY and CDR2 SVGEGT.